The 9 T cell receptor beta chains in this list originate from one sample, sequenced in a study of blood T cell repertoires in COVID-19. The method was immunoSEQ multiplex PCR; TCRdb's version includes in-frame clones alone and lacks a portion of them. This sample has around 56,000 clones; around 87% occur once, and the top ten carry about 6.3%. Sample: peripheral blood. Receptor source: a man aged 55 to 69 with active or convalescent COVID-19.

The chain uses TRBV4-3 and TRBJ2-3, with 8 bases fitting TRBD2. The CDR3 is made up of 17 amino acids. The V gene's germline CDR1 is LGHNA and CDR2 YSLEER. V was clipped by 4 bases and J by 3 bases; unmatched bases: 12. The CDR3 DNA reads TGCGCCAGCAGCCGCTGGGCGGCGGGGGGCGGGACAGATACGCAGTATTTT. Translated: CASSRWAAGGGTDTQYF.

This sequence joins TRBV7-2 and TRBJ1-1; possible D gene TRBD1, 5 bases. CDR1 and CDR2 (germline): SGHTA, FQGNSA. V was pared by 0 bases and J by 11 bases, with 10 bases between. The CDR3 has 12 amino acids. DNA for the CDR3: TGTGCCAGCAGCTTAGCAGGGGCAGTCGCTTTCTTT. This sequence encodes CASSLAGAVAFF.

J is TRBJ1-1 and V is TRBV7-2; D may be TRBD1 (5 bases). The length of the CDR3 is 14 residues. The ends were cut back, 5 bases at V and 10 bases at J, with 20 bases in the middle. CDR1 and CDR2 from the germline V gene are SGHTA and FQGNSA. The CDR3 sequence is CASSLGTGGVGAFF. The CDR3 DNA reads as TGTGCCAGCAGCCTAGGAACAGGTGGTGTTGGAGCTTTCTTT.

The V gene is TRBV29-1, the J gene TRBJ1-2; 7 bases fit TRBD1. In germline, CDR1 is SQVTM, CDR2 ANQGSEA. Losses at the gene ends were 4 bases for V and 8 bases for J; bases not matched to a gene: 10. This CDR3 region has 13 residues. The CDR3 reads CSVGRTGLEGYTF. The CDR3 DNA reads as TGCAGCGTTGGGCGGACAGGACTCGAGGGCTACACCTTC.

This chain links TRBV7-9 with TRBJ1-1; D is uncertain. Deletions cut 3 bases from V and 1 base from J, with 12 bases between. In germline, CDR1 is SEHNR, CDR2 FQNEAQ (reference sequence). There are 15 residues in the CDR3. Here the CDR3 DNA reads TGTGCCAGCAGCTTGGCGGGTAGGAAGAACACTGAAGCTTTCTTT. It codes for CASSLAGRKNTEAFF.

V and J are TRBV5-1 and TRBJ1-3; D not certain. Germline CDR1 SGHRS, CDR2 YFSETQ. V was trimmed by 0 bases and J by 11 bases, leaving 12 bases between them. This CDR3 comprises 13 residues. This CDR3 is CASSLAASVPIYF. For the CDR3, the DNA is TGCGCCAGCAGCTTGGCCGCGAGCGTCCCCATATATTTT. Using reference TRBV5-1 and TRBJ1-3 for the parts outside the CDR3, the full variable domain is KAGVTQTPRYLIKTRGQQVTLSCSPISGHRSVSWYQQTPGQGLQFLFEYFSETQRNKGNFPGRFSGRQFSNSRSEMNVSTLELGDSALYLCASSLAASVPIYFGEGSWLTVV.

This clone occurred a few times. The CDR3 nucleotides are TGTGCCATCAGTGACTCCGACAGCCTTAGCAATCAGCCCCAGCATTTT. This translates into CAISDSDSLSNQPQHF. The J gene is TRBJ1-5, the V gene TRBV10-3; D perhaps matches TRBD1 (5 bases). The germline V gene has CDR1 ENHRY and CDR2 SYGVKD. With 3 bases removed from V and 0 bases from J, the gap between germline ends came to 12 bases. There are 16 residues in the CDR3.

A few counts support this clone. This chain joins TRBV18 and TRBJ1-3; 7 bases map to TRBD1. V lost 2 bases to trimming and J lost 4 bases; unmatched junction nucleotides: 5. Germline loops: CDR1 KGHSH, CDR2 LQKENI. This CDR3 comprises 15 residues. CDR3 bases: TGTGCCAGCTCACCAGGGCGACAGGGAGGAAACACCATATATTTT. Its translation: CASSPGRQGGNTIYF.

The gene calls are TRBV7-9 and TRBJ2-5; 14 bases fit TRBD2. The CDR3 runs 17 residues. The germline CDR1 and CDR2 sequences are SEHNR and FQNEAQ (reference sequence). The trim removed 5 bases at V and 2 bases at J, leaving 7 bases unmatched. The CDR3 loop is CASSEGGLAGVQETQYF. The CDR3, as DNA: TGTGCCAGCAGCGAGGGGGGACTAGCGGGAGTTCAAGAGACCCAGTACTTC.